The rows below give T cell receptor beta chains drawn from one sample of a study of blood T cell repertoires in COVID-19. The assay was immunoSEQ multiplex PCR, and TCRdb's table has in-frame clones only and misses some. The repertoire has 210,000 or so clones, around 90% of them found once; the top ten carry roughly 3.7%. The sample taken for sequencing was PBMCs or T cells enriched from blood (not recorded which). The receptor source for this set is a woman aged 25 to 39 who had been exposed to COVID-19. The CDR3 runs from the conserved cysteine through the conserved F or W. The D gene is left open where the match is weak. Not every row has a clone size; where given, it reads once, few, many or a size class.

>-|TRBD1|TRBV10-3|TRBJ1-4
CAISEETGLTTNEKLFF
TGTGCCATCAGTGAGGAGACAGGGTTAACAACTAATGAAAAACTGTTTTTT
>-|-|TRBV9|TRBJ2-1
CASSVGRTTVSSYNEQFF
TGTGCCAGCAGCGTAGGTCGGACTACCGTAAGCTCCTACAATGAGCAGTTCTTC
>-|TRBD1|TRBV5-1|TRBJ2-2
CASSVDRVHGELFF
TGCGCCAGCAGCGTCGACAGGGTTCACGGGGAGCTGTTTTTT
>-|TRBD1|TRBV11-2|TRBJ1-4
CASSRTGTDDEKLFF
TGTGCCAGCAGCCGTACCGGGACAGATGATGAAAAACTGTTTTTT
>-|TRBD1|TRBV5-4|TRBJ2-3
CASSLDRGGTDTQYF
TGTGCCAGCAGCTTGGACAGGGGCGGCACAGATACGCAGTATTTT
>-|-|TRBV4-1|TRBJ2-1
CASSQGTVGSSYNEQFF
TGCGCCAGCAGCCAAGGAACGGTGGGGAGCTCCTACAATGAGCAGTTCTTC
>-|-|TRBV30|TRBJ2-1
CAWSRGRAHNEQFF
TGTGCCTGGAGTAGGGGGAGGGCCCACAATGAGCAGTTCTTC
>-|TRBD1|TRBV2|TRBJ2-7
CASARQGIYEQYF
TGTGCCAGCGCGAGACAGGGGATCTACGAGCAGTACTTC
>-|TRBD2|TRBV30|TRBJ2-7
CAWEIAGSYEQYF
TGTGCCTGGGAAATAGCGGGATCCTACGAGCAGTACTTC
>-|-|TRBV10-3|TRBJ2-7
CAITHPGSYEQYF
TGTGCCATCACTCATCCGGGATCCTACGAGCAGTACTTC
>-|-|TRBV27|TRBJ1-6
CASRPGSGNSPLHF
TGTGCCAGCAGACCAGGGTCGGGCAATTCACCCCTCCACTTT
>-|-|TRBV30|TRBJ1-5
CAWSDTSNQPQHF
TGTGCCTGGAGTGACACTAGCAATCAGCCCCAGCATTTT
>-|-|TRBV5-1|TRBJ2-1
CASSLTRAESNEQFF
TGCGCCAGCAGCTTGACGAGGGCGGAGAGCAATGAGCAGTTCTTC
>-|-|TRBV5-1|TRBJ1-1
CASRAEGSFTEAFF
TGCGCCAGCAGGGCGGAGGGGTCATTCACTGAAGCTTTCTTT
>-|TRBD2|TRBV6-4|TRBJ2-2
CASSDTSGRDTGELFF
TGTGCCAGCAGTGACACTAGCGGGAGGGACACCGGGGAGCTGTTTTTT
>-|-|TRBV7-6|TRBJ1-2
CASSLEDGGGYTF
TGTGCCAGCAGCTTAGAGGATGGAGGTGGCTACACCTTC
>-|TRBD1|TRBV19|TRBJ1-5
CASSITSGTGDQPQHF
TGTGCCAGTAGTATCACCTCCGGGACAGGGGATCAGCCCCAGCATTTT
>-|-|TRBV29-1|TRBJ2-2
CSVCRGDTGELFF
TGCAGCGTCTGCAGGGGGGATACCGGGGAGCTGTTTTTT
>-|-|TRBV21-1|TRBJ1-1
CASSPPSNTEAFF
TGTGCCAGCAGCCCCCCATCAAACACTGAAGCTTTCTTT
>-|TRBD1|TRBV10-3|TRBJ1-3
CAIYEDRPSGNTIYF
TGTGCCATCTATGAGGACAGGCCATCTGGAAACACCATATATTTT
>once|TRBD1|TRBV6-5|TRBJ1-2
CASRWTGEAYGYTF
TGTGCCAGCAGATGGACAGGGGAGGCCTATGGCTACACCTTC
>once|-|TRBV10-2|TRBJ2-7
CASSEAKTFHEQYF
TGCGCCAGCAGTGAGGCGAAGACATTCCACGAGCAGTACTTC
>-|-|TRBV11-2|TRBJ2-1
CASSLNRGEYEQFF
TGTGCCAGCAGCTTAAACCGCGGCGAGTACGAGCAGTTCTTC
>-|-|TRBV12-3/TRBV12-4|TRBJ2-7
CASSQSSYEQYF
TGTGCCAGCAGTCAATCCTCCTACGAGCAGTACTTC
>-|TRBD2|TRBV4-1|TRBJ2-3
CASSPFGLAGLTDTQYF
TGCGCCAGCAGCCCCTTTGGACTAGCGGGACTCACAGATACGCAGTATTTT
>-|-|TRBV9|TRBJ2-7
CASSVGDGSSYEQYF
TGTGCCAGCAGCGTAGGGGACGGGAGCTCCTACGAGCAGTACTTC
>-|-|TRBV12-3/TRBV12-4|TRBJ2-2
CASSPPNTGELFF
TGTGCCAGCAGCCCCCCAAACACCGGGGAGCTGTTTTTT
>-|TRBD1|TRBV2|TRBJ2-7
CASKRTGFSYEQYF
TGTGCCAGCAAAAGGACAGGGTTCTCCTACGAGCAGTACTTC
>-|TRBD1|TRBV2|TRBJ1-2
CASALGQGLSYGYTF
TGTGCCAGCGCGTTGGGACAGGGTTTATCCTATGGCTACACCTTC
>-|-|TRBV6-5|TRBJ2-1
CASSFRGGPYNEQFF
TGTGCCAGCAGTTTTCGTGGGGGCCCCTACAATGAGCAGTTCTTC
>-|TRBD1|TRBV7-8|TRBJ2-7
CASSRTGTEYYEQYF
TGTGCCAGCAGCCGAACCGGGACAGAGTACTACGAGCAGTACTTC
>-|-|TRBV15|TRBJ1-5
CATSRDGRSNQPQHF
TGTGCCACCAGCAGAGACGGGAGGAGCAATCAGCCCCAGCATTTT
>-|-|TRBV7-9|TRBJ2-7
CASSLGGVSYEQYF
TGTGCCAGCAGCTTAGGCGGGGTCTCCTACGAGCAGTACTTC
>-|TRBD2|TRBV28|TRBJ2-7
CASIYSGRGGEQYF
TGTGCCAGCATTTATAGCGGGAGGGGCGGCGAGCAGTACTTC
>-|-|TRBV5-1|TRBJ2-1
CASSLGAGGHNEQFF
TGCGCCAGCAGCTTGGGAGCGGGTGGCCACAATGAGCAGTTCTTC
>-|TRBD1|TRBV11-2|TRBJ2-5
CASSLSGTGVSETQYF
TGTGCCAGCAGCTTATCCGGGACAGGGGTCAGCGAGACCCAGTACTTC
>-|TRBD2|TRBV9|TRBJ2-2
CASSPRLAGVSGELFF
TGTGCCAGCAGCCCCCGGCTAGCGGGAGTGTCCGGGGAGCTGTTTTTT
>-|TRBD2|TRBV12-5|TRBJ2-2
CASATAGLASNTGELFF
TGTGCTAGTGCCACCGCGGGACTAGCCTCGAACACCGGGGAGCTGTTTTTT
>-|-|TRBV6-5|TRBJ1-1
CASSRETEAFF
TGTGCCAGCTCCAGGGAAACTGAAGCTTTCTTT
>-|TRBD1|TRBV3-1/TRBV3-2|TRBJ1-2
CASSLGQSNYGYTF
TGTGCCAGCAGCCTGGGACAGTCTAACTATGGCTACACCTTC
>-|-|TRBV27|TRBJ2-5
CASSPALVSETQYF
TGTGCCAGCAGCCCCGCACTAGTGTCCGAGACCCAGTACTTC
>-|-|TRBV2|TRBJ1-5
CASSERGRASNQPQHF
TGTGCCAGCAGTGAAAGGGGCAGGGCAAGCAATCAGCCCCAGCATTTT
>-|-|TRBV5-1|TRBJ1-1
CASSLSQGITEAFF
TGCGCCAGCAGCTTGTCACAGGGCATCACTGAAGCTTTCTTT
>-|TRBD1|TRBV4-1|TRBJ2-3
CASSLTLGGRRSQGTQYF
TGCGCCAGCAGCCTGACCCTAGGGGGCCGAAGATCACAGGGTACGCAGTATTTT
>-|-|TRBV19|TRBJ1-6
CASSIRDSRTNSPLHF
TGTGCCAGTAGTATCCGAGACAGCCGGACCAATTCACCCCTCCACTTT
>few|TRBD1|TRBV28|TRBJ1-3
CASIATGATGNTIYF
TGTGCCAGCATCGCCACAGGGGCCACTGGAAACACCATATATTTT
>-|-|TRBV19|TRBJ1-1
CASRLTGSHRTEAFF
TGTGCCAGTAGGCTGACGGGGTCCCACCGCACTGAAGCTTTCTTT
>-|-|TRBV2|TRBJ2-2
CASSSSVLNTGELFF
-
>-|-|TRBV7-9|TRBJ1-1
CASSLRRQGTEAFF
TGTGCCAGCAGCTTGAGAAGGCAGGGCACTGAAGCTTTCTTT
>-|TRBD2|TRBV20-1|TRBJ2-2
CSASRPSGTTNTGELFF
TGCAGTGCTAGTAGACCTAGCGGGACCACGAACACCGGGGAGCTGTTTTTT
>-|-|TRBV21-1|TRBJ1-5
CASSKLGQGGQPQHF
TGTGCCAGCAGCAAATTGGGGCAGGGCGGTCAGCCCCAGCATTTT
>few|TRBD2|TRBV3-1/TRBV3-2|TRBJ2-7
CASSPPTSGRYEQYF
TGTGCCAGCAGCCCACCGACTAGCGGGAGATACGAGCAGTACTTC
>-|-|TRBV18|TRBJ2-3
CASSPVQDSTDTQYF
TGTGCCAGCTCACCAGTGCAGGATAGCACAGATACGCAGTATTTT
>-|-|TRBV11-2|TRBJ2-2
CASSLQGTGELFF
TGTGCCAGCAGCTTACAGGGGACCGGGGAGCTGTTTTTT
>once|TRBD1|TRBV5-1|TRBJ1-2
CASSSPTGPIYGYTF
TGCGCCAGCAGCTCTCCGACAGGGCCAATCTATGGCTACACCTTC
>-|-|TRBV19|TRBJ2-2
CASSIGGGGRSNTGELFF
TGTGCCAGTAGTATAGGAGGGGGCGGGAGGTCGAACACCGGGGAGCTGTTTTTT
>-|-|TRBV12-2|TRBJ2-7
CASRLETGSNFEQYF
TGTGCAAGTCGCTTAGAAACAGGGTCCAATTTCGAGCAGTACTTC
>-|-|TRBV30|TRBJ2-2
CAWSWLAGELFF
TGTGCCTGGAGTTGGCTGGCCGGGGAGCTGTTTTTT